The 15 T cell receptor beta chains below were found in one sample sequenced in a study of blood T cell repertoires in COVID-19. Clones were read by immunoSEQ multiplex PCR, and TCRdb kept only the in-frame ones, dropping some. The data hold some 210,000 clones, with under 90% observed a single time. The material sequenced was PBMCs or T cells enriched from blood (not recorded which). All receptors come from a woman in her 50s with acute COVID-19.

This clone was seen a few times. The rearrangement links TRBV5-1 to TRBJ2-2, with a possible D match to TRBD2 (6 bases). Looked up from germline, CDR1 is SGHRS and CDR2 is YFSETQ. The CDR3 has 14 residues. The V and J ends lost 0 bases and 6 bases respectively, with 9 bases between them. CDR3 region: CASSLDGGAGELFF. The CDR3, as DNA: TGCGCCAGCAGCTTGGATGGCGGGGCCGGGGAGCTGTTTTTT.

This chain connects TRBV19 to TRBJ1-5; D remains unclear. The V end lost 0 bases, the J end lost 8 bases, and 14 bases lay between the germline ends. Germline V gene sequence: CDR1 LNHDA, CDR2 SQIVND (reference sequence). The CDR3 spans 15 residues. In DNA, the CDR3 is TGTGCCAGTAGTATAGACAGATTGGAGATCGAGCCCCAGCATTTT. This gives the protein CASSIDRLEIEPQHF.

This rearrangement joins TRBV5-1 to TRBJ2-2; D might be TRBD1 (5 bases). The CDR3 sequence is 15 residues long. Per germline, CDR1 SGHRS and CDR2 YFSETQ. Trimming left V 2 bases short and J 0 bases short, with 8 bases between. The CDR3 DNA reads as TGCGCCAGCAGCTTAGGACACGCGAACACCGGGGAGCTGTTTTTT. Protein sequence: CASSLGHANTGELFF.

This chain connects TRBV6-5 to TRBJ1-1; 10 bases are shared with TRBD1. There are 14 residues in the CDR3. Looked up from germline, CDR1 is MNHEY and CDR2 is SVGAGI. Trimming at V came to 8 bases and at J to 1 base, leaving 4 bases not matched to a gene. CDR3: CASSGTGANTEAFF. In DNA form, the CDR3 reads TGTGCCAGCTCCGGGACAGGGGCGAACACTGAAGCTTTCTTT.

The genes are TRBV11-2 and TRBJ1-4; 8 bases fit TRBD1. V shed 5 bases, J shed 8 bases, and the junction held 7 bases outside the gene matches. Germline V lookup: CDR1 SGHAT, CDR2 FQNNGV. The CDR3 contains 14 residues. The CDR3, as DNA: TGTGCCAGCAGCACACAGGGGGTGGGGGAAAAACTGTTTTTT. This encodes CASSTQGVGEKLFF.

V usage is TRBV18 and J usage is TRBJ1-1, with a weak D call TRBD1 (5 bases). Trimming cost V 2 bases and J 2 bases, with 6 bases left between them. The CDR3 loop spans 13 amino acids. Germline V gene sequence: CDR1 KGHSH, CDR2 LQKENI. The CDR3 sequence: CASSPDSNTEAFF. CDR3 sequence (DNA): TGTGCCAGCTCACCAGACAGCAACACTGAAGCTTTCTTT. The complete variable domain, with remaining parts taken from reference TRBV18 and TRBJ1-1, reads NAGVMQNPRHLVRRRGQEARLRCSPMKGHSHVYWYRQLPEEGLKFMVYLQKENIIDESGMPKERFSAEFPKEGPSILRIQQVVRGDSAAYFCASSPDSNTEAFFGQGTRLTVV.

This clone has just a few counts. The sample has other DNA sequences that encode this CDR3 too. The genes are TRBV2 and TRBJ1-3, with a tentative D call TRBD1 (6 bases). Germline V gene sequence: CDR1 SNHLY, CDR2 FYNNEI. CDR3 size: 14 residues. Trimming pared 6 bases from V and 3 bases from J, leaving 12 bases between. CDR3 DNA sequence: TGTGCCAGCAGCGCCGGGACAAGTGGAAACACCATATATTTT. Protein product: CASSAGTSGNTIYF.

Notes on this clone: Other nucleotide sequences in the sample specify the same CDR3. The chain recombines TRBV9 with TRBJ2-1; D may be TRBD2 (5 bases). The CDR3 covers 12 residues. V was pared by 1 base and J by 7 bases, with 6 bases between. CDR1 SGDLS and CDR2 YYNGEE come from the germline V gene. CDR3 bases: TGTGCCAGCAGCGTATCGGGGAATGAGCAGTTCTTC. Translating gives CASSVSGNEQFF.

The V and J genes are TRBV18 and TRBJ2-7; 7 positions match TRBD2. V was clipped by 3 bases and J by 4 bases; unmatched bases: 12. Germline V lookup: CDR1 KGHSH, CDR2 LQKENI. There are 16 residues in the CDR3. The CDR3 region is CASSPRGSREVYEQYF. DNA of the CDR3: TGTGCCAGCTCACCCCGGGGGAGTCGGGAGGTTTACGAGCAGTACTTC.

The gene calls are TRBV7-2 and TRBJ1-6; D might be TRBD1 (6 bases). Trimming removed 5 bases at V and 5 bases at J, with 13 bases between. This CDR3 has 15 amino acids. Germline V CDR1 and CDR2: SGHTA, FQGNSA. Written as DNA, the CDR3 is TGTGCCAGCAGCCCGCAGGGGCAAGATAATTCACCCCTCCACTTT. Translation gives CASSPQGQDNSPLHF.

The genes are TRBV6-6 and TRBJ1-4, with no clear D. Looked up from germline, CDR1 is MNHNY and CDR2 is SVGAGI (reference sequence). V lost 5 bases to trimming and J lost 3 bases, with 19 bases between them. The CDR3 contains 17 residues. CDR3 residues: CASSPDRRLGSNEKLFF. The CDR3 DNA follows: TGTGCCAGCAGTCCCGATCGACGTCTCGGGTCTAATGAAAAACTGTTTTTT.

The genes are TRBV12-2 and TRBJ1-1; the DNA was not compared with TRBD1, the D call given in the table. TRBV12-2 is recorded as a pseudogene. The CDR3 sequence is 16 residues long. CDR3 amino acids: CASRSRLGQGETEAFF. CDR3 DNA: TGTGCAAGTCGCTCTAGACTTGGACAGGGTGAGACTGAAGCTTTCTTT.

The chain couples TRBV12-3 or TRBV12-4 to TRBJ1-5, with D tentatively TRBD1 (5 bases). Trimming took off 8 bases at V and 3 bases at J, with 11 bases between the two ends. The CDR3 contains 13 residues. The DNA for the CDR3 is TGTGCCAGCGTAGGACATCTCAATCAGCCCCAGCATTTT. This encodes CASVGHLNQPQHF.

This clone was seen more than once but under ten times. The identical CDR3 is also encoded by other nucleotide sequences in the sample. The CDR3 sequence: CASSRTGGGTEAFF. CDR3 DNA sequence: TGTGCCAGCAGCCGGACAGGGGGAGGGACTGAAGCTTTCTTT. The chain carries TRBV5-5 and TRBJ1-1, with 10 positions matching TRBD1. The length of the CDR3 is 14 residues. The V gene end was trimmed by 4 bases and the J gene end by 5 bases; junction bases not matched to a gene: 5. CDR1 is SGHKS and CDR2 is YYEKEE in the germline V gene (reference sequence). The full variable domain, its missing parts supplied by reference TRBV5-5 and TRBJ1-1, is DAGVTQSPTHLIKTRGQQVTLRCSPISGHKSVSWYQQVLGQGPQFIFQYYEKEERGRGNFPDRFSARQFPNYSSELNVNALLLGDSALYLCASSRTGGGTEAFFGQGTRLTVV.

The V gene is TRBV10-3, the J gene TRBJ2-3, with D maybe TRBD2 (5 bases). V was pared by 2 bases and J by 3 bases, with 12 bases between. CDR1 is ENHRY, CDR2 SYGVKD, per germline. There are 15 residues in the CDR3. The CDR3 protein is CAISERESFTDTQYF. The CDR3 DNA reads TGTGCCATCAGTGAGCGGGAAAGTTTTACAGATACGCAGTATTTT.